These 22 T cell receptor beta chains came from one sample sequenced in a study of early T cells in non-severe SARS-CoV-2 infection. TCRdb called the 5' RACE reads again in MiXCR, with one record for every CDR3 protein. The table includes around 28,000 distinct CDR3 sequences, 4.5% to 6.5% detected once. Source material: whole blood. The receptor source for this set is an adult who was a healthcare worker with PCR-confirmed SARS-CoV-2 infection or an uninfected control (not recorded which).

This clonotype was counted many times. The chain has TRBV14 and TRBJ2-7; D not resolved. Per germline, CDR1 SGHDN and CDR2 FVKESK. The CDR3 is 13 residues long. Deletions cut 1 base from V and 6 bases from J, with 10 bases between. This CDR3 is CASSQATFGEQYF. The DNA for the CDR3 is TGTGCCAGCAGCCAAGCCACTTTCGGCGAGCAGTACTTC.

The chain has TRBV11-2 and TRBJ1-2, with D possibly being TRBD1 (6 bases). The CDR3 extends over 16 amino acids. Trimming shortened V by 3 bases and J by 4 bases, and 18 bases separated the two germline ends. Germline V lookup: CDR1 SGHAT, CDR2 FQNNGV. The CDR3 is CASSFSYRDNSYGYTF. CDR3 in DNA: TGTGCCAGCAGCTTTTCCTACCGGGACAACTCCTATGGCTACACCTTC.

There are a few counts of this clonotype. V gene TRBV13 combines with J gene TRBJ2-2; D is unresolved. CDR1 is PRHDT and CDR2 is FYEKMQ in the germline V gene (reference sequence). V lost 0 bases, J lost 5 bases, and 7 bases lay in between. The CDR3 is 14 residues long. Written as DNA, the CDR3 is TGTGCCAGCAGCTTAGGTGGTCGGACCGGGGAGCTGTTTTTT. Protein sequence: CASSLGGRTGELFF.

The chain joins TRBV20-1 to TRBJ2-1, with D perhaps given as TRBD1 or TRBD2 (6 bases each). Trimming shortened V by 5 bases and J by 4 bases, and 21 bases separated the two germline ends. This CDR3 contains 16 residues. Germline CDR1 is DFQATT and CDR2 is SNEGSKA (reference sequence). Here the CDR3 reads CSALRQASAVYNEQFF. The CDR3 DNA reads TGCAGTGCTCTAAGACAGGCTAGCGCCGTGTACAATGAGCAGTTCTTC.

This clonotype appeared a few times. This chain connects TRBV5-1 to TRBJ2-2, with D perhaps TRBD1 (5 bases). CDR3 length: 16 residues. Trimming stripped 5 bases from V and 2 bases from J, with 16 bases between. Germline CDR1 SGHRS, CDR2 YFSETQ. CDR3 nucleotides: TGCGCCAGCAGTCCCTTCGCAAGGGGAAACACCGGGGAGCTGTTTTTT. Protein: CASSPFARGNTGELFF.

This clonotype was recorded a few times. The chain uses TRBV3-1 and TRBJ2-1; possible D gene TRBD2, 6 bases. CDR1 is LGHDT and CDR2 is YNNKEL in the germline V gene (reference sequence). V lost 9 bases and J 10 bases, leaving 22 bases between the germline ends. The length of the CDR3 is 14 residues. CDR3 DNA: TGTGCCAGTTGGGCGGGGTATTACAATGAGGAGCAGTTCTTC. Translation: CASWAGYYNEEQFF.

This clonotype was recorded at least ten times. The gene calls are TRBV6-1 and TRBJ2-2; maybe TRBD2 (7 bases). This CDR3 region has 16 residues. Trimming shortened V by 6 bases and J by 3 bases, and 17 bases separated the two germline ends. The germline gives CDR1 MNHNS, CDR2 SASEGT. DNA for the CDR3: TGTGCCAGCAGGCCTGGGGGGGGGCGAGACACCGGGGAGCTGTTTTTT. It specifies CASRPGGGRDTGELFF.

This clonotype was recorded a few times. The chain carries TRBV27 and TRBJ1-2; 9 bases are shared with TRBD1. Germline V gene lookup returns CDR1 MNHEY and CDR2 SMNVEV (reference sequence). The CDR3 contains 15 residues. Trimming cost V 5 bases and J 7 bases; bases outside gene matches: 11. The CDR3 DNA reads as TGTGCCAGCAGTCCCTCAGACAGGGGGGCTATTGGCTACACCTTC. It translates to CASSPSDRGAIGYTF.

This clonotype occurred many times. The chain employs TRBV20-1 and TRBJ2-7, with 15 bases matching TRBD2. V dropped 5 bases and J dropped 3; count of bases not matched to a gene: 8. The CDR3 sequence is 16 residues long. The germline CDR1 and CDR2 sequences are DFQATT and SNEGSKA (reference sequence). In DNA form, the CDR3 reads TGCAGTGCTCCCTTTGGGACTAGCGGGAGGCGCTACGAGCAGTACTTC. Translation gives CSAPFGTSGRRYEQYF.

This clonotype came up a few times. The gene calls are TRBV7-8 and TRBJ2-2; 7 bases are a match to TRBD2. This CDR3 is built from 16 residues. Germline CDR1 reads SGHVS; CDR2 reads FQNEAQ. J lost 1 base, V lost 0 bases, and 2 bases had no gene match. The CDR3 spells CASSLAPGGNTGELFF. The CDR3 region has the DNA TGTGCCAGCAGCTTAGCCCCGGGAGGGAACACCGGGGAGCTGTTTTTT.

This clonotype was recorded many times. The genes are TRBV7-9 and TRBJ2-1, with 10 bases lining up with TRBD2. Germline CDR1 reads SEHNR; CDR2 reads FQNEAQ (reference sequence). V shed 5 bases, J shed 2 bases, and the junction held 3 bases outside the gene matches. The CDR3 contains 15 residues. The CDR3 reads CASSPAGGPYNEQFF. The DNA for the CDR3 is TGTGCCAGCAGCCCAGCGGGAGGGCCCTACAATGAGCAGTTCTTC.

V usage is TRBV21-1 and J usage is TRBJ2-7; the table's D call, TRBD2, was not checked against the DNA. TRBV21-1 has pseudogene status. This CDR3 spans 18 amino acids. CDR3 residues: CASSSHQRTSTWCYEQYF. CDR3 DNA: TGTGCCAGCAGCTCCCATCAAAGGACTTCGACGTGGTGCTACGAGCAGTACTTC.

This rearrangement joins TRBV20-1 to TRBJ2-3; 9 bases are shared with TRBD2. With V trimmed by 6 bases and J by 3 bases, 4 bases remained unmatched. Germline values: CDR1 DFQATT, CDR2 SNEGSKA (reference sequence). The CDR3 is 13 residues long. The CDR3 sequence is CSAAGLATDTQYF. The CDR3 nucleotides read TGCAGTGCGGCGGGACTAGCAACAGATACGCAGTATTTT.

This clonotype was seen a handful of times. The rearrangement links TRBV5-1 to TRBJ2-3; TRBD2 aligns across 7 bases. CDR1 and CDR2 (germline): SGHRS, YFSETQ. J lost 2 bases, V lost 1 base, and 7 bases had no gene match. The CDR3 runs to 16 residues. The CDR3 sequence: CASSLSLAGNTDTQYF. The CDR3 DNA sequence: TGCGCCAGCAGCTTGTCCTTAGCGGGCAACACAGATACGCAGTATTTT. Full variable domain (rest looked up from reference TRBV5-1 and TRBJ2-3): KAGVTQTPRYLIKTRGQQVTLSCSPISGHRSVSWYQQTPGQGLQFLFEYFSETQRNKGNFPGRFSGRQFSNSRSEMNVSTLELGDSALYLCASSLSLAGNTDTQYFGPGTRLTVL.

This clonotype was detected many times. The V gene is TRBV20-1, the J gene TRBJ2-5; TRBD1 matches 8 bases. The J segment lost 7 bases and the V segment lost 5 bases, leaving 9 bases of the junction unmatched. The CDR3 is 13 residues long. Germline V CDR1 and CDR2: DFQATT, SNEGSKA (reference sequence). In nucleotides, the CDR3 is TGCAGTGCTTCACAGGGGGGTTGGGGGACCCAGTACTTC. Amino acid sequence: CSASQGGWGTQYF.

This clonotype was detected ten times or more. V is TRBV29-1 and J is TRBJ1-1, with no clear D. Per the germline V gene, CDR1 is SQVTM and CDR2 is ANQGSEA. This CDR3 is built from 11 residues. Trimming removed 4 bases at V and 1 base at J, with 4 bases between. The CDR3 region is CSVVTNTEAFF. CDR3 nucleotides: TGCAGCGTTGTAACGAACACTGAAGCTTTCTTT.

V usage is TRBV5-1 and J usage is TRBJ2-7, with no clear D. CDR3 length: 14 residues. V lost 4 bases, J lost 0 bases, and 11 bases lay in between. Germline V CDR1 and CDR2: SGHRS, YFSETQ. The CDR3 coding sequence is TGCGCCAGCAGCCCCAGGCTGAGCTCCTACGAGCAGTACTTC. It specifies CASSPRLSSYEQYF. The variable domain in full, completed from reference TRBV5-1 and TRBJ2-7, reads KAGVTQTPRYLIKTRGQQVTLSCSPISGHRSVSWYQQTPGQGLQFLFEYFSETQRNKGNFPGRFSGRQFSNSRSEMNVSTLELGDSALYLCASSPRLSSYEQYFGPGTRLTVT.

This clonotype was seen many times. The chain couples TRBV20-1 to TRBJ2-7; D not certain. Germline V gives CDR1 DFQATT, CDR2 SNEGSKA (reference sequence). CDR3 size: 14 residues. Deletions cut 1 base from V and 3 bases from J, with 13 bases between. The DNA for the CDR3 is TGCAGTGCTAGAGGTGAGGTCGTAGACTACGAGCAGTACTTC. It codes for CSARGEVVDYEQYF.

This clonotype came up many times. The chain joins TRBV28 to TRBJ2-4; unclear D gene. In germline, CDR1 is MDHEN, CDR2 SYDVKM. The V end was cut by 8 bases, the J end by 5 bases, with 13 bases between. This CDR3 comprises 13 residues. DNA of the CDR3: TGTGCCAGCTACTTTGCCGGCGAAAACATTCAGTACTTC. Protein product: CASYFAGENIQYF.

At least ten counts were recorded for this clonotype. The genes are TRBV10-3 and TRBJ2-5; TRBD2 matches at 7 bases. The V gene's germline CDR1 is ENHRY and CDR2 SYGVKD. The CDR3 is 15 amino acids. Unmatched junction bases numbered 10, after V lost 7 bases and J lost 2 bases. The CDR3 is CAIKPTGGPQETQYF. CDR3 nucleotides: TGTGCCATCAAGCCTACGGGAGGCCCACAAGAGACCCAGTACTTC.

This clonotype was counted ten times or more. The chain combines TRBV10-3 with TRBJ2-3; D gene uncertain. The germline gives CDR1 ENHRY, CDR2 SYGVKD. The CDR3 is 11 residues long. The germline V and J ends were trimmed by 6 bases and 6 bases, with 7 bases remaining between them. The CDR3 coding sequence is TGTGCCATCAGCGCGAAGGATACGCAGTATTTT. Amino acids: CAISAKDTQYF.

This clonotype was counted a few times. This chain joins TRBV28 and TRBJ1-6, with TRBD1 identical over 7 bases. J was trimmed by 14 bases and V by 4 bases; bases with no gene match: 2. Germline-derived CDR1 and CDR2 are MDHEN and SYDVKM. The CDR3 covers 11 residues. Here the CDR3 DNA reads TGTGCCAGCAGTTCGACAGGGTCCCTCCACTTT. It yields the protein CASSSTGSLHF.